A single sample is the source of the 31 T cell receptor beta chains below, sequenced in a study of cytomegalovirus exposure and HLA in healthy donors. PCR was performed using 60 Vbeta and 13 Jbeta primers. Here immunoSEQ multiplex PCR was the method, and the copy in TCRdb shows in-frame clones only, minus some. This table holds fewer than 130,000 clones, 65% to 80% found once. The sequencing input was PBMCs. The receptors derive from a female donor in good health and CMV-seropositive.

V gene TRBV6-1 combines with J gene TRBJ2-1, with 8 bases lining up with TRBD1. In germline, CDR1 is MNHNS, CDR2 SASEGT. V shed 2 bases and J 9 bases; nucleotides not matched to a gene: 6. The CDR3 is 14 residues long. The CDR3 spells CASSELQGVGEQFF. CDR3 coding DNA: TGTGCCAGCAGTGAATTACAGGGGGTCGGTGAGCAGTTCTTC.

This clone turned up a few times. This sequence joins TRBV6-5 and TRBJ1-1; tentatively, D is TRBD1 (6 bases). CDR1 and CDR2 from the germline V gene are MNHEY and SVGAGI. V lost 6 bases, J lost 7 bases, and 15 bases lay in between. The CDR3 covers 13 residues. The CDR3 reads CASRTTGRGEAFF. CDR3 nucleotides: TGTGCCAGCAGGACGACAGGACGCGGTGAAGCTTTCTTT.

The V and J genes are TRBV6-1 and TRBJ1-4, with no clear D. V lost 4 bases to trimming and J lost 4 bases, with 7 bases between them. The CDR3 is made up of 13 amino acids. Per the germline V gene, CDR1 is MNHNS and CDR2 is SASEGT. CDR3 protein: CASSGAHNEKLFF. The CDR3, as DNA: TGTGCCAGCAGTGGGGCGCATAATGAAAAACTGTTTTTT.

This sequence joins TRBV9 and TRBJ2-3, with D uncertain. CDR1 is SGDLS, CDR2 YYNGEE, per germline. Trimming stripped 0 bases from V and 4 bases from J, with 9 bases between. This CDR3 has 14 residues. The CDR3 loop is CASSVDLVADTQYF. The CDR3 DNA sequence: TGTGCCAGCAGCGTAGATCTCGTAGCAGATACGCAGTATTTT.

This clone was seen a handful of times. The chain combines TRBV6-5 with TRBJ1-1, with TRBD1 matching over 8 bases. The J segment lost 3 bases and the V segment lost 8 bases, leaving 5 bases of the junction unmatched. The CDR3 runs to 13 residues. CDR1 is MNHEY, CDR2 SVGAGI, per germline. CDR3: CASQGQGYTEAFF. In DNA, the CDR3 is TGTGCCAGCCAAGGACAGGGATACACTGAAGCTTTCTTT.

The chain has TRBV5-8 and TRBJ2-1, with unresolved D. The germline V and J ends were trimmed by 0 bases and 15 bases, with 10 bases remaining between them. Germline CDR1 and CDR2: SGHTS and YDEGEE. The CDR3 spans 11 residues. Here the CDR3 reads CASSLDFSMFF. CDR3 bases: TGTGCCAGCAGCTTGGACTTTTCCATGTTCTTC.

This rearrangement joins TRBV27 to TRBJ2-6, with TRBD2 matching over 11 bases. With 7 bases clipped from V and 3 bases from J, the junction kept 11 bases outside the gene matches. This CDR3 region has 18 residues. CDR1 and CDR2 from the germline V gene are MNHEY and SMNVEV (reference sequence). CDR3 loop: CASTERLAGIGGANVLTF. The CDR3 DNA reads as TGTGCCAGCACTGAAAGACTAGCGGGAATTGGTGGGGCCAACGTCCTGACTTTC.

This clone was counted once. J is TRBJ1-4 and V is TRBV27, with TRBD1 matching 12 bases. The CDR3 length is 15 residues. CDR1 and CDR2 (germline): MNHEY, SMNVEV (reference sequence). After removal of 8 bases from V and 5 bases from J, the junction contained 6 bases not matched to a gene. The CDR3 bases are TGTGCCAGCGGAAAGGGGACAGGGGGCAATGAAAAACTGTTTTTT. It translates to CASGKGTGGNEKLFF. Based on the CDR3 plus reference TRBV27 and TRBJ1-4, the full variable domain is EAQVTQNPRYLITVTGKKLTVTCSQNMNHEYMSWYRQDPGLGLRQIYYSMNVEVTDKGDVPEGYKVSRKEKRNFPLILESPSPNQTSLYFCASGKGTGGNEKLFFGSGTQLSVL.

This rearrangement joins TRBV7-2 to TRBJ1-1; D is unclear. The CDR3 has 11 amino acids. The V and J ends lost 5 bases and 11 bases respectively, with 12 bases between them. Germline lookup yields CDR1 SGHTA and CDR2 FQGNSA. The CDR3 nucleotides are TGTGCCAGCAGCCTAAGAGGGCTCGCTTTCTTT. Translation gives CASSLRGLAFF. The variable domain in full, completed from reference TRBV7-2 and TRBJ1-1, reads GAGVSQSPSNKVTEKGKDVELRCDPISGHTALYWYRQSLGQGLEFLIYFQGNSAPDKSGLPSDRFSAERTGGSVSTLTIQRTQQEDSAVYLCASSLRGLAFFGQGTRLTVV.

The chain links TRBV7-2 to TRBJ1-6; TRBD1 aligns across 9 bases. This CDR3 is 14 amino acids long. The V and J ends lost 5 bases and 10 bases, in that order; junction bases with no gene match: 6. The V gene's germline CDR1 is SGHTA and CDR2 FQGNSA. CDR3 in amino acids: CASSGRQGGSPLHF. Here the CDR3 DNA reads TGTGCCAGCAGCGGGAGACAGGGGGGCTCACCCCTCCACTTT.

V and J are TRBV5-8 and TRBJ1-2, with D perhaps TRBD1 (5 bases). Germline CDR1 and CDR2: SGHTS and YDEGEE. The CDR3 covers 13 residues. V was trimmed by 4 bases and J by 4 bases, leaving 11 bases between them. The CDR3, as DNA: TGTGCCAGCAGCCTTCGACAGAGCTATGGCTACACCTTC. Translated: CASSLRQSYGYTF.

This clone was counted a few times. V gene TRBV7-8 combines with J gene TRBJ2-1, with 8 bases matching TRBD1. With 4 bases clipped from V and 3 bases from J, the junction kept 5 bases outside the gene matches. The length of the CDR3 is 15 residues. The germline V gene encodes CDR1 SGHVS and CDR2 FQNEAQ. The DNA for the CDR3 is TGTGCCAGCAGCTCGCAGGGGGCGATCTACAATGAGCAGTTCTTC. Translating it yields CASSSQGAIYNEQFF.

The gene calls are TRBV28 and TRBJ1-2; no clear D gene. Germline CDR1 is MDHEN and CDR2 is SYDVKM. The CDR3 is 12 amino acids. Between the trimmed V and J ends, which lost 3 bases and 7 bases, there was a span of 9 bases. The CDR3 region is CASSLRVTGYTF. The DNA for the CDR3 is TGTGCCAGCAGTTTGCGCGTAACTGGCTACACCTTC.

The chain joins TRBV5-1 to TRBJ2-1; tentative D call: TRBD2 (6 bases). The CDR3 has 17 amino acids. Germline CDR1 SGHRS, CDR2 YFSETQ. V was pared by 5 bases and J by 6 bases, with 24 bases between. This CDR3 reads CASSFSTGSPYPNEQFF. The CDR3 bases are TGCGCCAGCAGTTTTTCAACCGGGAGCCCATATCCCAATGAGCAGTTCTTC. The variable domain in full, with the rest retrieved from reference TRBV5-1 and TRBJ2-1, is KAGVTQTPRYLIKTRGQQVTLSCSPISGHRSVSWYQQTPGQGLQFLFEYFSETQRNKGNFPGRFSGRQFSNSRSEMNVSTLELGDSALYLCASSFSTGSPYPNEQFFGPGTRLTVL.

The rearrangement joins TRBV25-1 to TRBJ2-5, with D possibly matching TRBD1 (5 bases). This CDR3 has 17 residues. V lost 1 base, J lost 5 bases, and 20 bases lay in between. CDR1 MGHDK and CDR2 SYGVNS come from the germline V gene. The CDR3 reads CASSEWSSGRAAETQYF. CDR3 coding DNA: TGTGCCAGCAGTGAATGGTCTTCGGGCAGGGCTGCGGAGACCCAGTACTTC.

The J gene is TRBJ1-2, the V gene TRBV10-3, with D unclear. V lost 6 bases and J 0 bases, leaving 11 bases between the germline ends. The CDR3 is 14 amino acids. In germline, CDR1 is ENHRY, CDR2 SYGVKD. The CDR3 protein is CAIRGGLANYGYTF. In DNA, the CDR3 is TGTGCCATCAGGGGAGGGTTAGCTAACTATGGCTACACCTTC.

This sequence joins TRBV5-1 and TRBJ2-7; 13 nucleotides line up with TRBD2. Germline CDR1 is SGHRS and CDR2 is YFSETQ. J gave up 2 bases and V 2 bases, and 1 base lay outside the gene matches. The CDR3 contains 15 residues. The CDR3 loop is CASSLGTSGAYEQYF. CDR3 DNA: TGCGCCAGCAGCTTAGGGACTAGCGGGGCCTACGAGCAGTACTTC.

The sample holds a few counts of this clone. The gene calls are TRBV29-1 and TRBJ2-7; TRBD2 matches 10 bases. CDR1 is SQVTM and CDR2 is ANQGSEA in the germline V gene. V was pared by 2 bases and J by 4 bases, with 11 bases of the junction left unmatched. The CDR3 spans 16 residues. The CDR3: CSVERLAGAGKYEQYF. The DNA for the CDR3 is TGCAGCGTTGAAAGGCTAGCGGGAGCGGGGAAATACGAGCAGTACTTC.

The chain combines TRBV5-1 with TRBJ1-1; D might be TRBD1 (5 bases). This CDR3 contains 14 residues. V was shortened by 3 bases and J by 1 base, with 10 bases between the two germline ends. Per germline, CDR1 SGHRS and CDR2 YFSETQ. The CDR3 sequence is CASSSGGGNTEAFF. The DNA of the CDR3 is TGCGCCAGCAGCTCGGGGGGAGGGAACACTGAAGCTTTCTTT. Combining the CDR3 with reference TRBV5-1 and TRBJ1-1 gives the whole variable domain KAGVTQTPRYLIKTRGQQVTLSCSPISGHRSVSWYQQTPGQGLQFLFEYFSETQRNKGNFPGRFSGRQFSNSRSEMNVSTLELGDSALYLCASSSGGGNTEAFFGQGTRLTVV.

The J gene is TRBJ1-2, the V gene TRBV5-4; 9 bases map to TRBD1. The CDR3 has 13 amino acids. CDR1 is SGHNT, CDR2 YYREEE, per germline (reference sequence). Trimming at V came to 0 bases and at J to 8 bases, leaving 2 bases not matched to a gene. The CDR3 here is CASSLDRGLGYTF. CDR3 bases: TGTGCCAGCAGCTTGGACAGGGGGCTGGGCTACACCTTC.

CDR3 in DNA: TGCGCCAGCAGCTTGGCCGGGAGGCTCGCTGAAGCTTTCTTT. As protein: CASSLAGRLAEAFF. The rearrangement uses TRBV5-1 and TRBJ1-1; D gene unclear. Germline V CDR1 and CDR2: SGHRS, YFSETQ. Trimming cost V 0 bases and J 6 bases, with 12 bases left between them. The CDR3 has 14 amino acids.

CDR3 bases: TGTGCCAGCAGTGCTAGCGGGCCGTACAATGAGCAGTTCTTC. Protein sequence: CASSASGPYNEQFF. This chain links TRBV25-1 with TRBJ2-1; 8 bases line up with TRBD2. This CDR3 has 14 residues. After removal of 4 bases from V and 4 bases from J, the junction contained 3 bases not matched to a gene. From germline, CDR1 is MGHDK and CDR2 SYGVNS. The complete variable domain, with remaining parts taken from reference TRBV25-1 and TRBJ2-1, reads EADIYQTPRYLVIGTGKKITLECSQTMGHDKMYWYQQDPGMELHLIHYSYGVNSTEKGDLSSESTVSRIRTEHFPLTLESARPSHTSQYLCASSASGPYNEQFFGPGTRLTVL.

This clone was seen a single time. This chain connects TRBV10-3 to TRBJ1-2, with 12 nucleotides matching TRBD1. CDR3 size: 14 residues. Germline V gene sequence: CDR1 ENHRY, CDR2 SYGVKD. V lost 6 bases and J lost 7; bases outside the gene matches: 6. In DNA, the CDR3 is TGTGCCATCAGGGCCGGGACAGGGGGCGCTGGCTACACCTTC. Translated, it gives CAIRAGTGGAGYTF.

The DNA of the CDR3 is TGTGCCAGCAGGGGGACAGGGGCATGGGAGCAGTACTTC. It specifies CASRGTGAWEQYF. The V call is TRBV6-5, the J call TRBJ2-7; 10 bases match TRBD1. Trimming removed 6 bases from V and 7 bases from J; junction bases left unmatched: 6. Germline lookup yields CDR1 MNHEY and CDR2 SVGAGI. The CDR3 totals 13 residues.

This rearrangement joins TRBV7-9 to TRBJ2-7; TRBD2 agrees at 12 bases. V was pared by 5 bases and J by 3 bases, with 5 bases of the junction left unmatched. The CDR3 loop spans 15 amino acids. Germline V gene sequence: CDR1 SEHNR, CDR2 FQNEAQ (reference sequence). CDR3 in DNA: TGTGCCAGCAGCCCCAGACTAGCGGGAGACTACGAGCAGTACTTC. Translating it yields CASSPRLAGDYEQYF.

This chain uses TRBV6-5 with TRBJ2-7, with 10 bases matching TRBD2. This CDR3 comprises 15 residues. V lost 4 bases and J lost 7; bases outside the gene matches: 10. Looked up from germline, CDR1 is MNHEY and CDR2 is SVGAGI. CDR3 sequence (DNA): TGTGCCAGCAGTTCGGCTAGCGGGGGAAGTGGAGAGCAGTACTTC. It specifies CASSSASGGSGEQYF.

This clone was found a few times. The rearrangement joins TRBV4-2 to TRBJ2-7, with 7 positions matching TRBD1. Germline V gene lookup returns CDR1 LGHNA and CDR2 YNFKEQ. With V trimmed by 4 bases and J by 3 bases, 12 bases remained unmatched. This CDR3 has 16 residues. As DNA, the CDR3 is TGTGCCAGCAGCCCCAGACAGGGAAGGGTAGGCTACGAGCAGTACTTC. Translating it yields CASSPRQGRVGYEQYF.

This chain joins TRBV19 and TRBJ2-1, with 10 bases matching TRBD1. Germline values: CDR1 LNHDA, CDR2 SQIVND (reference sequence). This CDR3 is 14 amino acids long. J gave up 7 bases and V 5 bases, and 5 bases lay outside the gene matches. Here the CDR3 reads CASSFRDRGNEQFF. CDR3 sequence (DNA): TGTGCCAGTAGTTTCCGGGACAGGGGAAATGAGCAGTTCTTC.

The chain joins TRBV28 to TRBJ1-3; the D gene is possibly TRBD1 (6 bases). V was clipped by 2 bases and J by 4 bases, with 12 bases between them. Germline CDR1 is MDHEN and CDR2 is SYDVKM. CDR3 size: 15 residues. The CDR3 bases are TGTGCCAGCAGTTTACCAGGGGCGCAAGGAAACACCATATATTTT. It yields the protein CASSLPGAQGNTIYF.

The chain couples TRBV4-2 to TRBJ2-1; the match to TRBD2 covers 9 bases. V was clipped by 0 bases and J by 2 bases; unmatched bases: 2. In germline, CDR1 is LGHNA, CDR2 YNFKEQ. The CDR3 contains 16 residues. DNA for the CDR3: TGTGCCAGCAGCCAAGAAGCTAGCGGGACCTACAATGAGCAGTTCTTC. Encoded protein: CASSQEASGTYNEQFF.

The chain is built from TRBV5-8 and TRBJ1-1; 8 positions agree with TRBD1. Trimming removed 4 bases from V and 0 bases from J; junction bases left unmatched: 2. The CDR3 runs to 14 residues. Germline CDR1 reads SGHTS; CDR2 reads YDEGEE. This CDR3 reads CASSAGQVNTEAFF. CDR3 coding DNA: TGTGCCAGCAGCGCGGGACAGGTGAACACTGAAGCTTTCTTT.